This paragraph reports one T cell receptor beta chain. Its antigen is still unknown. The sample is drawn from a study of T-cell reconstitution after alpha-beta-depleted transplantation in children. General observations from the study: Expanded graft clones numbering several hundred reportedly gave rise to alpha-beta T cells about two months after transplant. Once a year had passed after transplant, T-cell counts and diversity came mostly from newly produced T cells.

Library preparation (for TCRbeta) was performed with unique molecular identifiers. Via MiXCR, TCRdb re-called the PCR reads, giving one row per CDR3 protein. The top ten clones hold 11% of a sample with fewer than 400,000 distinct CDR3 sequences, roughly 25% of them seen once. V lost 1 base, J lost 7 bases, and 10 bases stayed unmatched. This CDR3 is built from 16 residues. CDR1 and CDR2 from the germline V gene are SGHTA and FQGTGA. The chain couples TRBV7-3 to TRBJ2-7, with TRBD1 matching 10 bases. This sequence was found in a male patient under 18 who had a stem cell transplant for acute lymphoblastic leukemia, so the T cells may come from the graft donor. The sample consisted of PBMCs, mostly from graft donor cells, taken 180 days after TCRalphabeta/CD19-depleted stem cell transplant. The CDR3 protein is CASSLMQATGGREQYF. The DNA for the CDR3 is TGTGCCAGCAGCTTAATGCAGGCGACAGGGGGCAGGGAGCAGTACTTC.